The 32 T cell receptor beta chains below come from one sample, sequenced in a study of blood T cell repertoires in COVID-19. Assay: immunoSEQ multiplex PCR; the TCRdb copy retains only in-frame clones and omits some. The data contain 200,000 to 250,000 clones, 70% to 90% of them singletons. The sequencing sample was made of PBMCs or T cells enriched from blood (not recorded which). Receptor source: a woman between 40 and 50 years old with acute COVID-19.

This chain links TRBV27 with TRBJ1-2, with D perhaps TRBD1 (6 bases). This CDR3 spans 12 amino acids. V was clipped by 6 bases and J by 7 bases, with 12 bases between them. Per germline, CDR1 MNHEY and CDR2 SMNVEV (reference sequence). For the CDR3, the DNA is TGTGCCAGCAGCGGCAGGGGTGGTGGCTACACCTTC. Its translation is CASSGRGGGYTF.

The chain links TRBV4-1 to TRBJ2-2, with TRBD2 as a possible D gene (6 bases). Germline V CDR1 and CDR2: MGHRA, YSYEKL. V was trimmed by 0 bases and J by 6 bases, leaving 8 bases between them. The CDR3 spans 14 residues. Written as DNA, the CDR3 is TGCGCCAGCAGCCAAGATTGGGGGGCCGGGGAGCTGTTTTTT. This encodes CASSQDWGAGELFF.

V is TRBV5-1 and J is TRBJ1-2, with D perhaps matching TRBD1 (6 bases). Looked up from germline, CDR1 is SGHRS and CDR2 is YFSETQ. V lost 4 bases and J 1 base, leaving 11 bases between the germline ends. There are 14 residues in the CDR3. The CDR3 nucleotides are TGCGCCAGCAGCGGGGGCCGAGGTAACTATGGCTACACCTTC. Translated, it gives CASSGGRGNYGYTF.

This clone showed up just once. The V and J genes are TRBV3-1 (or the pseudogene TRBV3-2) and TRBJ1-4; 9 positions match TRBD1. With 0 bases clipped from V and 6 bases from J, the junction kept 2 bases outside the gene matches. CDR3 length: 15 amino acids. CDR1 and CDR2 (germline): LGHDT, YNNKEL (reference sequence). The CDR3 reads CASSQENRGHEKLFF. The DNA for the CDR3 is TGTGCCAGCAGCCAAGAGAACAGGGGGCATGAAAAACTGTTTTTT.

V is TRBV5-4 and J is TRBJ2-7; 8 bases align to TRBD2. Looked up from germline, CDR1 is SGHNT and CDR2 is YYREEE (reference sequence). CDR3 size: 14 residues. The V segment lost 4 bases and the J segment 0 bases; nucleotides outside the gene matches: 3. The CDR3: CASSAGTSSYEQYF. CDR3 in DNA: TGTGCCAGCAGCGCCGGGACTAGCTCCTACGAGCAGTACTTC.

V usage is TRBV27 and J usage is TRBJ2-7; 11 nucleotides line up with TRBD2. Germline CDR1 MNHEY, CDR2 SMNVEV (reference sequence). The CDR3 has 15 amino acids. Trimming cost V 2 bases and J 3 bases; bases outside gene matches: 3. DNA for the CDR3: TGTGCCAGCAGTTTAAGGGGGACTAGCGGCTACGAGCAGTACTTC. It yields the protein CASSLRGTSGYEQYF.

The V call is TRBV9, the J call TRBJ2-3; D is possibly TRBD2 (5 bases). Trimming removed 0 bases at V and 0 bases at J, with 8 bases between. Germline loops: CDR1 SGDLS, CDR2 YYNGEE. This CDR3 has 15 amino acids. This CDR3 is CASSVEGRSTDTQYF. The CDR3 DNA is TGTGCCAGCAGCGTAGAAGGGAGAAGCACAGATACGCAGTATTTT.

The chain carries TRBV27 and TRBJ1-2; 7 positions agree with TRBD1. With 8 bases clipped from V and 2 bases from J, the junction kept 5 bases outside the gene matches. Per the germline V gene, CDR1 is MNHEY and CDR2 is SMNVEV (reference sequence). The CDR3 length is 13 residues. CDR3 sequence reads: CASYDRANYGYTF. CDR3 in DNA: TGTGCCAGCTACGACAGGGCAAACTATGGCTACACCTTC.

The rearrangement links TRBV7-3 to TRBJ2-3; TRBD2 might be the D (5 bases). V was clipped by 3 bases and J by 1 base, with 23 bases between them. The CDR3 is 19 residues long. In germline, CDR1 is SGHTA, CDR2 FQGTGA. In nucleotides, the CDR3 is TGTGCCAGCAGCTTGGCCCCTGTGACAAGAGGAGGCGGCACAGATACGCAGTATTTT. Translating gives CASSLAPVTRGGGTDTQYF.

This chain joins TRBV5-1 and TRBJ2-3; TRBD2 agrees at 9 bases. The ends lost 5 bases at V and 2 bases at J; junction bases unmatched: 3. This CDR3 has 14 residues. Germline V gene data show CDR1 as SGHRS and CDR2 as YFSETQ. The CDR3 reads CASRTSGFTDTQYF. Written as DNA, the CDR3 is TGCGCCAGCAGGACTAGCGGATTCACAGATACGCAGTATTTT. Full variable domain (rest looked up from reference TRBV5-1 and TRBJ2-3): KAGVTQTPRYLIKTRGQQVTLSCSPISGHRSVSWYQQTPGQGLQFLFEYFSETQRNKGNFPGRFSGRQFSNSRSEMNVSTLELGDSALYLCASRTSGFTDTQYFGPGTRLTVL.

This clone was seen just once. The rearrangement uses TRBV5-1 and TRBJ2-7; 10 positions match TRBD1. J lost 3 bases, V lost 4 bases, and 10 bases had no gene match. The CDR3 spans 16 residues. Germline V CDR1 and CDR2: SGHRS, YFSETQ. The CDR3 protein is CASSLSLGTGDYEQYF. DNA for the CDR3: TGCGCCAGCAGCCTTTCCCTCGGGACAGGGGACTACGAGCAGTACTTC. The whole variable domain, remainder taken from reference TRBV5-1 and TRBJ2-7, is KAGVTQTPRYLIKTRGQQVTLSCSPISGHRSVSWYQQTPGQGLQFLFEYFSETQRNKGNFPGRFSGRQFSNSRSEMNVSTLELGDSALYLCASSLSLGTGDYEQYFGPGTRLTVT.

The genes are TRBV6-6 and TRBJ2-5; no reliable D call. V lost 5 bases and J lost 2, with 3 bases in between. CDR3 length equals 11 residues. The germline CDR1 and CDR2 sequences are MNHNY and SVGAGI (reference sequence). The CDR3 coding sequence is TGTGCCAGCAGTGCGCAAGAGACCCAGTACTTC. Its translation: CASSAQETQYF.

The chain carries TRBV19 and TRBJ1-5, with unresolved D. This CDR3 spans 14 amino acids. Trimming pared 3 bases from V and 3 bases from J, leaving 9 bases between. CDR1 and CDR2 from the germline V gene are LNHDA and SQIVND (reference sequence). Here the CDR3 DNA reads TGTGCCAGTAGTATCGGGTTCGTCAATCAGCCCCAGCATTTT. Encoded protein: CASSIGFVNQPQHF.

This CDR3 reads CASSRLGTGGGGYTF. In nucleotides, the CDR3 is TGTGCCAGCAGTCGCCTCGGGACAGGGGGCGGTGGCTACACCTTC. The rearrangement uses TRBV6-6 and TRBJ1-2; 12 bases map to TRBD1. The CDR3 loop spans 15 amino acids. Trimming cost V 5 bases and J 7 bases; bases outside gene matches: 8. Germline V gene lookup returns CDR1 MNHNY and CDR2 SVGAGI (reference sequence).

This chain connects TRBV19 to TRBJ2-1; 13 bases align to TRBD2. Germline V lookup: CDR1 LNHDA, CDR2 SQIVND (reference sequence). V was pared by 5 bases and J by 9 bases, with 7 bases of the junction left unmatched. The CDR3 length is 15 residues. The CDR3 loop reads CASSVTSGGAPEQFF. In DNA, the CDR3 is TGTGCCAGTAGTGTAACTAGCGGGGGGGCTCCTGAGCAGTTCTTC.

The gene calls are TRBV6-5 and TRBJ1-1; 10 nucleotides line up with TRBD1. Germline V gene data show CDR1 as MNHEY and CDR2 as SVGAGI. The CDR3 has 13 residues. The junction had 5 bases not matched to a gene; V was cut back by 5 bases and J by 8 bases. The CDR3 DNA is TGTGCCAGCAGTATGACAGGGGGCCGCGAAGCTTTCTTT. Translated, it gives CASSMTGGREAFF.

The J gene is TRBJ1-5, the V gene TRBV13; 7 bases align to TRBD1. V lost 5 bases and J lost 9; bases outside the gene matches: 4. The CDR3 covers 12 residues. CDR1 is PRHDT and CDR2 is FYEKMQ in the germline V gene (reference sequence). This CDR3 reads CASSQGQRPQHF. In DNA form, the CDR3 reads TGTGCCAGCAGCCAGGGACAGCGGCCCCAGCATTTT.

This chain uses TRBV19 with TRBJ1-2, with TRBD1 matching over 12 bases. This CDR3 has 16 amino acids. Trimming cost V 3 bases and J 8 bases; bases outside gene matches: 10. Germline-derived CDR1 and CDR2 are LNHDA and SQIVND (reference sequence). The CDR3 DNA reads TGTGCCAGTAGTATCCCCGGGACAGGGGGCTCCGGGGGCTACACCTTC. The encoded protein is CASSIPGTGGSGGYTF.

The chain has TRBV6-5 and TRBJ1-1; D uncertain. Deletions cut 6 bases from V and 4 bases from J, with 12 bases between. The CDR3 loop spans 13 amino acids. CDR1 MNHEY and CDR2 SVGAGI come from the germline V gene. CDR3 sequence: CASSPDHSTEAFF. In nucleotides, the CDR3 is TGTGCCAGCAGCCCCGATCATAGCACTGAAGCTTTCTTT.

This clone was recorded many times. The chain carries TRBV15 and TRBJ2-3; 9 bases are a match to TRBD2. Germline V gives CDR1 LNHNV, CDR2 YYDKDF (reference sequence). CDR3 length: 16 residues. V lost 0 bases, J lost 6 bases, and 7 bases stayed unmatched. The CDR3 here is CATSRDLASGADTQYF. The CDR3 DNA reads as TGTGCCACCAGCAGAGATTTGGCTAGCGGGGCCGATACGCAGTATTTT.

The chain joins TRBV4-3 to TRBJ1-6, with TRBD1 identical over 7 bases. Germline assignment: CDR1 LGHNA and CDR2 YSLEER. This CDR3 has 16 residues. The ends lost 3 bases at V and 0 bases at J; junction bases unmatched: 2. In DNA form, the CDR3 reads TGCGCCAGCAGCCATGGACAGGTCTCCTATAATTCACCCCTCCACTTT. It codes for CASSHGQVSYNSPLHF.

This clone was seen just once. V usage is TRBV9 and J usage is TRBJ2-3, with TRBD2 matching 8 bases. V dropped 4 bases and J dropped 3; count of bases not matched to a gene: 7. Germline V lookup: CDR1 SGDLS, CDR2 YYNGEE. The CDR3 consists of 15 residues. The CDR3 region has the DNA TGTGCCAGCAGCTCATGGACTAGCATTACAGATACGCAGTATTTT. Its translation: CASSSWTSITDTQYF. Filled out from reference TRBV9 and TRBJ2-3, the complete variable domain reads DSGVTQTPKHLITATGQRVTLRCSPRSGDLSVYWYQQSLDQGLQFLIQYYNGEERAKGNILERFSAQQFPDLHSELNLSSLELGDSALYFCASSSWTSITDTQYFGPGTRLTVL.

The chain links TRBV7-6 to TRBJ1-5; 7 positions match TRBD1. Losses at the gene ends were 5 bases for V and 3 bases for J; bases not matched to a gene: 7. This CDR3 comprises 15 residues. Germline-derived CDR1 and CDR2 are SGHVS and FNYEAQ. The CDR3 loop is CASSASGGDNQPQHF. For the CDR3, the DNA is TGTGCCAGCAGCGCCTCAGGGGGTGACAATCAGCCCCAGCATTTT.

The chain joins TRBV5-1 to TRBJ2-1, with a weak D call TRBD1 (6 bases). The CDR3 sequence is 15 residues long. Germline-derived CDR1 and CDR2 are SGHRS and YFSETQ. V was clipped by 2 bases and J by 0 bases, with 9 bases between them. CDR3 nucleotide sequence: TGCGCCAGCAGCTTATTAGGGGGCTCCTACAATGAGCAGTTCTTC. This encodes CASSLLGGSYNEQFF.

This clone was observed at least ten times. The chain carries TRBV18 and TRBJ1-1; 9 positions match TRBD1. The V and J ends lost 6 bases and 6 bases, in that order; junction bases with no gene match: 5. Germline assignment: CDR1 KGHSH and CDR2 LQKENI. The CDR3 totals 13 residues. CDR3: CASSADRGAEAFF. The CDR3 nucleotides are TGTGCCAGCTCTGCGGACAGGGGCGCTGAAGCTTTCTTT.

The chain's CDR3 is CASAAGGPQETQYF. For the CDR3, the DNA is TGCGCCAGCGCCGCGGGGGGGCCTCAAGAGACCCAGTACTTC. V is TRBV5-1 and J is TRBJ2-5, with 9 bases that match TRBD2. The germline gives CDR1 SGHRS, CDR2 YFSETQ. The length of the CDR3 is 14 residues. With 7 bases clipped from V and 2 bases from J, the junction kept 6 bases outside the gene matches.

This sequence joins TRBV7-8 and TRBJ2-3, with a possible D match to TRBD2 (6 bases). V was trimmed by 2 bases and J by 1 base, leaving 13 bases between them. The CDR3 totals 16 residues. Germline CDR1 and CDR2: SGHVS and FQNEAQ. CDR3 in DNA: TGTGCCAGCAGCTTATCGGGGCGGGGACGCACAGATACGCAGTATTTT. This encodes CASSLSGRGRTDTQYF.

The chain has TRBV6-4 and TRBJ2-1; TRBD2 might be the D (5 bases). The V gene lost 4 bases and the J gene lost 7 bases, with 23 bases spanning the gap. The CDR3 is 17 amino acids. Germline CDR1 and CDR2: MRHNA and SNTAGT. CDR3 sequence: CASSAFRGGPLMNEQFF. CDR3 DNA: TGTGCCAGCAGTGCCTTTAGAGGCGGGCCCCTAATGAATGAGCAGTTCTTC.

This rearrangement joins TRBV10-1 to TRBJ1-1; the match to TRBD1 covers 7 bases. The CDR3 runs to 15 residues. Germline values: CDR1 WNHNN, CDR2 SYGVQD (reference sequence). V lost 0 bases and J lost 7; bases outside the gene matches: 8. This CDR3 is CASSESTTGKVEAFF. In DNA form, the CDR3 reads TGCGCCAGCAGTGAGTCGACGACAGGGAAGGTTGAAGCTTTCTTT.

This clone was seen a few times. The genes are TRBV29-1 and TRBJ1-5, with TRBD1 matching 7 bases. The CDR3 runs to 14 residues. J lost 3 bases, V lost 5 bases, and 7 bases had no gene match. From germline, CDR1 is SQVTM and CDR2 ANQGSEA. CDR3 sequence (DNA): TGCAGCGTTTTGGAGACAGGGTTCAATCAGCCCCAGCATTTT. It specifies CSVLETGFNQPQHF. The full variable domain, in which reference TRBV29-1 and TRBJ1-5 provide the parts outside the CDR3, is SAVISQKPSRDICQRGTSLTIQCQVDSQVTMMFWYRQQPGQSLTLIATANQGSEATYESGFVIDKFPISRPNLTFSTLTVSNMSPEDSSIYLCSVLETGFNQPQHFGDGTRLSIL.

The CDR3 coding sequence is TGCAGCGTTGGAGGAAACCAAGAGACCCAGTACTTC. This gives the protein CSVGGNQETQYF. The chain couples TRBV29-1 to TRBJ2-5; D gene ambiguous. CDR1 and CDR2 (germline): SQVTM, ANQGSEA. V was pared by 4 bases and J by 0 bases, with 6 bases between. The CDR3 is 12 residues long.

The V call is TRBV30, the J call TRBJ1-4; D is unresolved. The CDR3 runs 14 residues. Deletions cut 1 base from V and 6 bases from J, with 12 bases between. CDR1 GTSNPN and CDR2 SVGIG come from the germline V gene (reference sequence). CDR3 sequence (DNA): TGTGCCTGGAGTGGGCCCGGGTCCCATGAAAAACTGTTTTTT. Translated, it gives CAWSGPGSHEKLFF.